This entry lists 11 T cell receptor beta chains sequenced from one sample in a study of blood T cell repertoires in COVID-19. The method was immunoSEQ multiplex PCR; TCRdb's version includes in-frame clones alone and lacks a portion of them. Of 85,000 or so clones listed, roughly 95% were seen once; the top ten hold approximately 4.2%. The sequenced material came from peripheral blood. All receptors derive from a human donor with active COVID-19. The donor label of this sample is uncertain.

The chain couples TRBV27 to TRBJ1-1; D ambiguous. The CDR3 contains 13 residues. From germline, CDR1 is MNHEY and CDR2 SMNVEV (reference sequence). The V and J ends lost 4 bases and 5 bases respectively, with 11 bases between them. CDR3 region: CASSYRGWTEAFF. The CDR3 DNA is TGTGCCAGCAGTTATCGGGGTTGGACTGAAGCTTTCTTT.

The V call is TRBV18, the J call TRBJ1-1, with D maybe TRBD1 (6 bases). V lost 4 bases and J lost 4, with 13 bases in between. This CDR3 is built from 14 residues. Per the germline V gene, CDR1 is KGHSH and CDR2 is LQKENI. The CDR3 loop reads CASSQTGIGTEAFF. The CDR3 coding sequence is TGTGCCAGCTCACAAACAGGGATCGGCACTGAAGCTTTCTTT.

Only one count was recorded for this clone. CDR3 in amino acids: CASSLQGTDTQYF. The CDR3 coding sequence is TGTGCCAGCAGCTTGCAGGGGACAGATACGCAGTATTTT. The rearrangement uses TRBV5-4 and TRBJ2-3; tentatively, D is TRBD1 (6 bases). The germline V gene has CDR1 SGHNT and CDR2 YYREEE (reference sequence). This CDR3 spans 13 amino acids. Trimming stripped 1 base from V and 3 bases from J, with 6 bases between.

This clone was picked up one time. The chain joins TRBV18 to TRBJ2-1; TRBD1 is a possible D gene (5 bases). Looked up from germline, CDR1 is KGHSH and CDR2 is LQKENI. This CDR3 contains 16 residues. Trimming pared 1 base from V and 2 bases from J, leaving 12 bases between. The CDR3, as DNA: TGTGCCAGCTCACCACGGTACAGGACGGCCTACAATGAGCAGTTCTTC. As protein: CASSPRYRTAYNEQFF.

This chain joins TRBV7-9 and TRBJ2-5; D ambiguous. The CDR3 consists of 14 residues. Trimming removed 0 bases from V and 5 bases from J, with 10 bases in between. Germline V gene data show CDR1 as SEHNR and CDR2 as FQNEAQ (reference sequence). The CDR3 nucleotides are TGTGCCAGCAGCTTAGCGTCCAGTTCCGAGACCCAGTACTTC. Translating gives CASSLASSSETQYF. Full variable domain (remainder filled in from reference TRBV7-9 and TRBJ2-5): DTGVSQNPRHKITKRGQNVTFRCDPISEHNRLYWYRQTLGQGPEFLTYFQNEAQLEKSRLLSDRFSAERPKGSFSTLEIQRTEQGDSAMYLCASSLASSSETQYFGPGTRLLVL.

CDR3 sequence reads: CATSRDSKADTQYF. DNA of the CDR3: TGTGCCACCAGCCGGGACAGTAAGGCAGATACGCAGTATTTT. The rearrangement uses TRBV24-1 and TRBJ2-3, with 7 bases fitting TRBD1. The V gene's germline CDR1 is KGHDR and CDR2 SFDVKD. CDR3 size: 14 residues. V lost 7 bases to trimming and J lost 4 bases; unmatched junction nucleotides: 7.

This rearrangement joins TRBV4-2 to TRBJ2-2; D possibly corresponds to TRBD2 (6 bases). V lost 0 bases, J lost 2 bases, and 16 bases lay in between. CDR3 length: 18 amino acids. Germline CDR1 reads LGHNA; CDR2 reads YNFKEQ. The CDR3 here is CASSQDGFRDLNTGELFF. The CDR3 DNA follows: TGTGCCAGCAGCCAAGATGGCTTCCGGGACTTAAACACCGGGGAGCTGTTTTTT.

The CDR3 nucleotides are TGTGCCAGCAAGTTGACAGGGGTCCAAGAGACCCAGTACTTC. Translating gives CASKLTGVQETQYF. The chain employs TRBV7-9 and TRBJ2-5; TRBD1 matches 8 bases. CDR1 is SEHNR, CDR2 FQNEAQ, per germline (reference sequence). The V gene end was trimmed by 7 bases and the J gene end by 1 base; junction bases not matched to a gene: 5. This CDR3 region has 14 residues.

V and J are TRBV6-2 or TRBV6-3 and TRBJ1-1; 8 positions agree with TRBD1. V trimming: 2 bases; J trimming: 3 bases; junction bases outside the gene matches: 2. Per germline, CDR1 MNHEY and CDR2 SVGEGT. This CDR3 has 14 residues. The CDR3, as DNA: TGTGCCAGCAGTTACGAGACAGGGGACACTGAAGCTTTCTTT. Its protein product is CASSYETGDTEAFF.

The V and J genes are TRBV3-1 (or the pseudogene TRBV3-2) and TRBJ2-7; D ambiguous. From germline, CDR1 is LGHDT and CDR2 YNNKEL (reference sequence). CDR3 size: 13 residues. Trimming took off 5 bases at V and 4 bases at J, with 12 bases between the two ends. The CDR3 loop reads CASSVTEFYEQYF. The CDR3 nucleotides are TGTGCCAGCAGCGTAACTGAATTTTACGAGCAGTACTTC.

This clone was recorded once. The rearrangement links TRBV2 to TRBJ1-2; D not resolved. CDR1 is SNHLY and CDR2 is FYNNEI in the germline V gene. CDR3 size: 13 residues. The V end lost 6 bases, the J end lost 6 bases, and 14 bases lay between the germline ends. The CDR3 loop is CASRQESHDGYTF. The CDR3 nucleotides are TGTGCCAGCAGGCAGGAATCCCATGATGGCTACACCTTC.